This T cell receptor beta chain was found in a study of shared clonotypes between healthy human individuals. The CDR3 totals 15 residues. Per the germline V gene, CDR1 is MDHEN and CDR2 is SYDVKM. V was cut by 7 bases and J by 4 bases, with 17 bases left in between. A remark on this clone: Its target is not known. Distinct nucleotide sequences in the sample also encode this CDR3.

TCRdb's table, derived via immunoSEQ multiplex PCR, lists solely in-frame clones and lacks some. The top ten clones hold 0.3% to 0.4% of a sample with a few million clones, 85% to 95% of them seen once. Study observations and caveats: Roughly 5.3% of naive CD4 clonotypes were common to a few donors. Among donors, clonotype sharing was expected to be affected by sequencing depth. It was the few donors that limited the genetic and exposure-history diversity represented.

Sequenced material: naive CD4+ T cells from PBMCs. Subset specified: CD45RA+ positively selected. This receptor was taken from a man younger than 30 in good health. Some clones in this sample may be carry-over from other donors' samples. The chain employs TRBV28 and TRBJ2-1; D gene ambiguous. CDR3 bases: TGTGCCAGCATGAGTCACGGAAGCTCTTACAATGAGCAGTTCTTC. It encodes CASMSHGSSYNEQFF.